Following are 27 T cell receptor beta chains from one sample sequenced in a study of beta chain features in type 1 diabetes (dated by TCRdb to between 2017 and 2018). These receptors lack a known antigen. Library construction relied on the immunoSEQ multiplex PCR assay. All of the isolated RNA was reverse transcribed with the High Capacity cDNA Reverse Transcription Kit, so expressed TCRB transcripts were sequenced. In TCRdb, the immuneACCESS table is reduced to in-frame sequences with V and J assigned. These tables do not hold every clone; where another copy was compared, an unresolved V gene accounts for under half, and the others remain unexplained. The sample records roughly 140,000 clones, 9% to 12% of which are singletons. The ten largest clones add up to more than 0.45% of the sample. Summary of the overall study and its limitations: A moderate but significant shortening of TCRB CDR3 length was observed in type 1 diabetes patients in all four CD4+ subsets.

Sequenced: central memory CD4+ T cells from blood. The receptors come from a young man with type 1 diabetes.

The rearrangement links TRBV4-3 to TRBJ1-5, with 9 bases matching TRBD1. V lost 3 bases, J lost 0 bases, and 6 bases stayed unmatched. This CDR3 is 17 amino acids long. CDR1 is LGHNA, CDR2 YSLEER, per germline. The CDR3 DNA reads as TGCGCCAGCAGCCAGGACACAGGGGGCTATAGCAATCAGCCCCAGCATTTT. This gives the protein CASSQDTGGYSNQPQHF.

This clone appeared a few times. The chain couples TRBV29-1 to TRBJ1-1; possible D gene TRBD1, 6 bases. The CDR3 loop spans 13 amino acids. V dropped 3 bases and J dropped 1 base, with 9 bases sitting between them. The V gene's germline CDR1 is SQVTM and CDR2 ANQGSEA. The CDR3 region is CSVDEGENTEAFF. CDR3 DNA sequence: TGCAGCGTTGACGAGGGGGAGAACACTGAAGCTTTCTTT.

This chain links TRBV28 with TRBJ1-1; D uncertain. This CDR3 spans 14 amino acids. Germline V CDR1 and CDR2: MDHEN, SYDVKM. V was cut by 0 bases and J by 2 bases, with 7 bases left in between. For the CDR3, the DNA is TGTGCCAGCAGTTTATGGAGGCCTAACACTGAAGCTTTCTTT. It is translated as CASSLWRPNTEAFF.

This clone showed up just a few times. The chain carries TRBV4-2 and TRBJ1-2; possible D gene TRBD1, 5 bases. Germline values: CDR1 LGHNA, CDR2 YNFKEQ. V lost 1 base to trimming and J lost 1 base, with 13 bases between them. The CDR3 runs to 16 residues. The CDR3 DNA follows: TGTGCCAGCAGCCAAGCGGGGGGAGAGGGTAACTATGGCTACACCTTC. It is translated as CASSQAGGEGNYGYTF.

This chain links TRBV4-3 with TRBJ2-7; D possibly corresponds to TRBD1 (5 bases). The germline gives CDR1 LGHNA, CDR2 YSLEER. This CDR3 region has 15 residues. Trimming left V 0 bases short and J 7 bases short, with 16 bases between. The CDR3 protein is CASSQDLGRVGEQYF. CDR3 DNA sequence: TGCGCCAGCAGCCAAGATCTTGGCAGGGTGGGGGAGCAGTACTTC.

In its sample, this clone was seen a few times. The chain links TRBV18 to TRBJ2-1; D may be TRBD1 (5 bases). The CDR3 is made up of 14 amino acids. With 2 bases removed from V and 6 bases from J, the gap between germline ends came to 11 bases. Germline-derived CDR1 and CDR2 are KGHSH and LQKENI. The CDR3 DNA sequence: TGTGCCAGCTCACCATTGTTAGGGGCCAATGAGCAGTTCTTC. It encodes CASSPLLGANEQFF.

The chain is built from TRBV5-4 and TRBJ1-1; D may be TRBD1 (5 bases). V was clipped by 3 bases and J by 4 bases, with 16 bases between them. CDR1 is SGHNT and CDR2 is YYREEE in the germline V gene (reference sequence). CDR3 length equals 15 residues. CDR3 nucleotides: TGTGCCAGCAGCTCGGACAAAGGGCATCGCACTGAAGCTTTCTTT. Protein sequence: CASSSDKGHRTEAFF.

The chain is built from TRBV2 and TRBJ2-5, with D possibly TRBD2 on 6 matching bases. Trimming took off 5 bases at V and 4 bases at J, with 17 bases between the two ends. This CDR3 is built from 15 residues. Germline V gives CDR1 SNHLY, CDR2 FYNNEI. CDR3 nucleotide sequence: TGTGCCAGCAGTATCCGGGGCCTGGGGGGAGAGACCCAGTACTTC. This translates into CASSIRGLGGETQYF.

This clone was picked up a small number of times. This sequence joins TRBV4-3 and TRBJ2-1; perhaps TRBD2 as D (5 bases). Trimming took off 0 bases at V and 4 bases at J, with 13 bases between the two ends. Germline V lookup: CDR1 LGHNA, CDR2 YSLEER. CDR3 length: 16 residues. The CDR3 loop is CASSQDARTSYNEQFF. The CDR3, as DNA: TGCGCCAGCAGCCAAGACGCCAGGACTTCTTACAATGAGCAGTTCTTC.

The chain is built from TRBV19 and TRBJ2-1; D possibly corresponds to TRBD2 (6 bases). This CDR3 is built from 17 residues. V was trimmed by 2 bases and J by 3 bases, leaving 17 bases between them. Germline lookup yields CDR1 LNHDA and CDR2 SQIVND (reference sequence). The CDR3 nucleotides are TGTGCCAGTAGTATAAGAGTGCCGGGAGTTAGCTACAATGAGCAGTTCTTC. Translated: CASSIRVPGVSYNEQFF.

This clone was counted at least ten times. The chain combines TRBV7-9 with TRBJ2-3; D possibly corresponds to TRBD2 (5 bases). With 0 bases removed from V and 5 bases from J, the gap between germline ends came to 9 bases. Germline lookup yields CDR1 SEHNR and CDR2 FQNEAQ (reference sequence). The CDR3 loop spans 14 amino acids. The DNA of the CDR3 is TGTGCCAGCAGCTTAGCGCAGGCGGGAGATACGCAGTATTTT. It codes for CASSLAQAGDTQYF.

The chain couples TRBV6-5 to TRBJ2-2; weak D call: TRBD2 (6 bases). CDR1 is MNHEY and CDR2 is SVGAGI in the germline V gene. The ends were cut back, 7 bases at V and 3 bases at J, with 12 bases in the middle. The CDR3 runs 14 residues. The DNA for the CDR3 is TGTGCCAGCATCCCTGGAGGGGACACCGGGGAGCTGTTTTTT. Translation gives CASIPGGDTGELFF.

This clone has just a few counts. This chain joins TRBV29-1 and TRBJ2-3, with D possibly TRBD2 on 5 matching bases. Trimming shortened V by 3 bases and J by 2 bases, and 18 bases separated the two germline ends. From germline, CDR1 is SQVTM and CDR2 ANQGSEA. This CDR3 is 16 amino acids long. For the CDR3, the DNA is TGCAGCGTTGACCCCCTAGAGGACTTTAACACAGATACGCAGTATTTT. Residues: CSVDPLEDFNTDTQYF.

This clone appeared a few times. The chain recombines TRBV28 with TRBJ2-3; 11 nucleotides align to TRBD2. The ends lost 6 bases at V and 2 bases at J; junction bases unmatched: 4. The CDR3 is 15 residues long. The germline gives CDR1 MDHEN, CDR2 SYDVKM. The DNA of the CDR3 is TGTGCCAGCAGGGGACTAGCGGCCAACACAGATACGCAGTATTTT. The encoded protein is CASRGLAANTDTQYF.

The genes are TRBV5-4 and TRBJ1-2; no clear D. Germline V gives CDR1 SGHNT, CDR2 YYREEE (reference sequence). The CDR3 spans 13 residues. Between the trimmed V and J ends, which lost 0 bases and 5 bases, there was a span of 8 bases. CDR3 amino acids: CASSLGGYYGYTF. CDR3 nucleotides: TGTGCCAGCAGCTTGGGAGGGTATTATGGCTACACCTTC.

This chain uses TRBV18 with TRBJ1-2; 8 bases match TRBD1. The CDR3 is 14 amino acids. The ends lost 6 bases at V and 2 bases at J; junction bases unmatched: 5. CDR1 KGHSH and CDR2 LQKENI come from the germline V gene. This CDR3 reads CASSQDRVNYGYTF. CDR3 in DNA: TGTGCCAGCTCGCAGGACAGGGTGAACTATGGCTACACCTTC. Looking up the rest from reference TRBV18 and TRBJ1-2 gives the full variable domain: NAGVMQNPRHLVRRRGQEARLRCSPMKGHSHVYWYRQLPEEGLKFMVYLQKENIIDESGMPKERFSAEFPKEGPSILRIQQVVRGDSAAYFCASSQDRVNYGYTFGSGTRLTVV.

This clone was seen more than once but under ten times. V usage is TRBV5-1 and J usage is TRBJ2-1; D is possibly TRBD1 (6 bases). The ends were cut back, 9 bases at V and 7 bases at J, with 17 bases in the middle. Germline loops: CDR1 SGHRS, CDR2 YFSETQ. The CDR3 spans 13 residues. CDR3 protein: CATALGGQNEQFF. For the CDR3, the DNA is TGCGCCACCGCCCTAGGGGGTCAGAATGAGCAGTTCTTC.

The chain joins TRBV9 to TRBJ2-7; D perhaps matches TRBD2 (6 bases). Per germline, CDR1 SGDLS and CDR2 YYNGEE. V lost 1 base and J lost 3, with 14 bases in between. The length of the CDR3 is 15 residues. CDR3 protein: CASSVSEGGGYEQYF. CDR3 nucleotide sequence: TGTGCCAGCAGCGTATCTGAGGGAGGCGGCTACGAGCAGTACTTC.

This sequence joins TRBV9 and TRBJ2-1; TRBD2 matches 12 bases. Germline V lookup: CDR1 SGDLS, CDR2 YYNGEE. This CDR3 has 16 residues. The junction had 5 bases not matched to a gene; V was cut back by 2 bases and J by 5 bases. The CDR3 DNA is TGTGCCAGCAGCGTTCAACTAGCGGGAGGCCACAATGAGCAGTTCTTC. Its protein is CASSVQLAGGHNEQFF.

This clone was counted ten times or more. The chain has TRBV7-9 and TRBJ2-1, with D possibly TRBD2 on 6 matching bases. CDR3 length equals 14 residues. From germline, CDR1 is SEHNR and CDR2 FQNEAQ (reference sequence). Trimming took off 4 bases at V and 10 bases at J, with 17 bases between the two ends. The CDR3 region has the DNA TGTGCCAGCAGCTCGTCGGGACTCCGCGGGGAGCAGTTCTTC. This translates into CASSSSGLRGEQFF.

The CDR3 loop is CASSPHGQGVSGNTIYF. The CDR3 coding sequence is TGTGCCAGCAGCCCACATGGACAGGGGGTTTCTGGAAACACCATATATTTT. This sequence joins TRBV4-2 and TRBJ1-3, with 10 bases fitting TRBD1. Trimming cost V 4 bases and J 1 base; bases outside gene matches: 7. This CDR3 spans 17 amino acids. Germline V gene sequence: CDR1 LGHNA, CDR2 YNFKEQ.

V and J are TRBV28 and TRBJ2-2; weak D call: TRBD2 (6 bases). CDR3 size: 13 residues. Germline assignment: CDR1 MDHEN and CDR2 SYDVKM. Trimming shortened V by 6 bases and J by 2 bases, and 7 bases separated the two germline ends. The CDR3 loop is CASRGTNTGELFF. For the CDR3, the DNA is TGTGCCAGCAGAGGGACTAACACCGGGGAGCTGTTTTTT.

This clone showed up just a few times. J is TRBJ2-7 and V is TRBV5-1; TRBD1 matches at 8 bases. The V gene end was trimmed by 4 bases and the J gene end by 3 bases; junction bases not matched to a gene: 15. Germline CDR1 SGHRS, CDR2 YFSETQ. The CDR3 covers 17 residues. The CDR3 nucleotides read TGCGCCAGCAGCCCACATCCCCCGGGACAGGCTCTCTACGAGCAGTACTTC. The encoded protein is CASSPHPPGQALYEQYF.

V is TRBV25-1 and J is TRBJ2-3; 9 bases are a match to TRBD2. The CDR3 runs 16 residues. V lost 6 bases and J lost 6; bases outside the gene matches: 13. Germline CDR1 MGHDK, CDR2 SYGVNS. Written as DNA, the CDR3 is TGTGCCAGCAGAGCCTCGGCGGGAGGGGTGCCGGATACGCAGTATTTT. It translates to CASRASAGGVPDTQYF.

V usage is TRBV5-1 and J usage is TRBJ1-1, with a tentative D call TRBD1 (5 bases). This CDR3 has 15 amino acids. With 0 bases removed from V and 1 base from J, the gap between germline ends came to 10 bases. CDR1 is SGHRS, CDR2 YFSETQ, per germline. The CDR3 protein is CASSLALTENTEAFF. The CDR3 bases are TGCGCCAGCAGCTTGGCCCTGACAGAGAACACTGAAGCTTTCTTT.

V and J are TRBV7-2 and TRBJ2-3; 8 bases line up with TRBD2. This CDR3 spans 14 amino acids. The V segment lost 6 bases and the J segment 2 bases; nucleotides outside the gene matches: 4. CDR1 SGHTA and CDR2 FQGNSA come from the germline V gene. The CDR3 sequence is CASRAGLVTDTQYF. CDR3 nucleotides: TGTGCCAGCAGGGCGGGACTAGTCACAGATACGCAGTATTTT.

The chain combines TRBV7-9 with TRBJ2-2; no clear D. Per germline, CDR1 SEHNR and CDR2 FQNEAQ (reference sequence). Deletions cut 5 bases from V and 1 base from J, with 8 bases between. This CDR3 has 14 residues. The CDR3: CASSRGRNTGELFF. In DNA form, the CDR3 reads TGTGCCAGCAGCCGCGGCCGGAACACCGGGGAGCTGTTTTTT.